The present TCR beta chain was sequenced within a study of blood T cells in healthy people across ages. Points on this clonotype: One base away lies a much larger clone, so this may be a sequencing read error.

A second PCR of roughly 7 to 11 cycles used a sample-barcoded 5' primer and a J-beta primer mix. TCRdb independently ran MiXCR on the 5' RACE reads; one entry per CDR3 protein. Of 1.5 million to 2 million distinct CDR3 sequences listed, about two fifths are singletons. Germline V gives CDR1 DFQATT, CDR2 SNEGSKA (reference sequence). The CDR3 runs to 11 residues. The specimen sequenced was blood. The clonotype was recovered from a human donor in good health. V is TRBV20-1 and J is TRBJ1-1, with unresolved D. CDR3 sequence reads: CSVQMNTGAFF. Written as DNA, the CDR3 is TGCAGTGTCCAGATGAACACTGGAGCTTTCTTT.